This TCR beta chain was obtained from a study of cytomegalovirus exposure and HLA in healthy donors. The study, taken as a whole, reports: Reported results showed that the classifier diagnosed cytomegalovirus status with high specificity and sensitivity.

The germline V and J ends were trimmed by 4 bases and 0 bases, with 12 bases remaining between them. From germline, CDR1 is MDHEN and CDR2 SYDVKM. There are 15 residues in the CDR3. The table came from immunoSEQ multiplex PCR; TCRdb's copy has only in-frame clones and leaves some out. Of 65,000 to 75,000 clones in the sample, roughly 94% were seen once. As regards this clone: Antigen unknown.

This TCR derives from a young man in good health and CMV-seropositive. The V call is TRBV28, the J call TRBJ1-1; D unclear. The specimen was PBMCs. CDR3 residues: CASSSAAQLNTEAFF. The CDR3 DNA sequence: TGTGCCAGCAGTTCCGCAGCACAGCTGAACACTGAAGCTTTCTTT. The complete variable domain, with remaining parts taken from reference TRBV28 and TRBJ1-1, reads DVKVTQSSRYLVKRTGEKVFLECVQDMDHENMFWYRQDPGLGLRLIYFSYDVKMKEKGDIPEGYSVSREKKERFSLILESASTNQTSMYLCASSSAAQLNTEAFFGQGTRLTVV.